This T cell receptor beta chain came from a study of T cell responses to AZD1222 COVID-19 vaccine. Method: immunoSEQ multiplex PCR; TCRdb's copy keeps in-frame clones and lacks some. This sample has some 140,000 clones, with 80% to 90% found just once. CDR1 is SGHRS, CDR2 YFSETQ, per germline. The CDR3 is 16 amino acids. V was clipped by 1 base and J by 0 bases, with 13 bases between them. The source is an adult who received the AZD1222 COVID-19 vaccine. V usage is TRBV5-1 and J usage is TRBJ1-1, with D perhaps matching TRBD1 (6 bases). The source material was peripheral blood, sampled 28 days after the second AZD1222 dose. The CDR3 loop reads CASSLIGGGMNTEAFF. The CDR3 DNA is TGCGCCAGCAGCTTGATTGGGGGCGGGATGAACACTGAAGCTTTCTTT. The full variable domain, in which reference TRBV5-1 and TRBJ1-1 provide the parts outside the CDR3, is KAGVTQTPRYLIKTRGQQVTLSCSPISGHRSVSWYQQTPGQGLQFLFEYFSETQRNKGNFPGRFSGRQFSNSRSEMNVSTLELGDSALYLCASSLIGGGMNTEAFFGQGTRLTVV.